A single sample is the source of the 22 T cell receptor beta chains below, sequenced in a study of cytomegalovirus exposure and HLA in healthy donors. The repertoire was sequenced with immunoSEQ multiplex PCR; TCRdb's copy has only in-frame clones and lacks some. This table holds tens of thousands of clones, 88% found once. Sequencing was carried out using PBMCs. The origin of the receptors is a woman younger than 45 in good health and CMV-seronegative.

The chain joins TRBV12-5 to TRBJ2-1, with TRBD2 identical over 13 bases. Trimming took 8 bases from V and 1 from J; bases not matched to a gene: 8. This CDR3 is 17 amino acids long. The germline V gene encodes CDR1 LGHNT and CDR2 FRNRAP. The DNA of the CDR3 is TGTGCTAGTCCCGGGACTAGCGGGATTCGTTCCTACAATGAGCAGTTCTTC. Amino acids: CASPGTSGIRSYNEQFF. Full variable domain (rest looked up from reference TRBV12-5 and TRBJ2-1): DARVTQTPRHKVTEMGQEVTMRCQPILGHNTVFWYRQTMMQGLELLAYFRNRAPLDDSGMPKDRFSAEMPDATLATLKIQPSEPRDSAVYFCASPGTSGIRSYNEQFFGPGTRLTVL.

V gene TRBV1 combines with J gene TRBJ1-1. TRBV1 is labeled a pseudogene. There are 16 residues in the CDR3. CDR3 residues: CTSSQDREDKNTEAFF. The CDR3 DNA reads as TGCACCAGCAGCCAAGATCGGGAGGACAAGAACACTGAAGCTTTCTTT.

This sequence joins TRBV15 and TRBJ2-1; D unresolved. From germline, CDR1 is LNHNV and CDR2 YYDKDF (reference sequence). This CDR3 is built from 13 residues. Trimming left V 8 bases short and J 5 bases short, with 13 bases between. CDR3 protein: CATELGGNNEQFF. The CDR3 DNA is TGTGCCACCGAGCTTGGCGGAAACAATGAGCAGTTCTTC.

This chain connects TRBV10-1 to TRBJ2-1; 7 bases line up with TRBD1. With 2 bases clipped from V and 0 bases from J, the junction kept 4 bases outside the gene matches. This CDR3 is 16 amino acids long. The germline V gene has CDR1 WNHNN and CDR2 SYGVQD (reference sequence). CDR3: CASSEIRDSSYNEQFF. In DNA form, the CDR3 reads TGCGCCAGCAGTGAGATCCGGGACAGCTCCTACAATGAGCAGTTCTTC.

This rearrangement joins TRBV27 to TRBJ2-7, with D perhaps TRBD1 (6 bases). V dropped 7 bases and J dropped 2 bases, with 21 bases sitting between them. The CDR3 covers 16 residues. Germline assignment: CDR1 MNHEY and CDR2 SMNVEV (reference sequence). The DNA of the CDR3 is TGTGCCAGCACCCAACTCGCCGGACAGCCAGCCTACGAGCAGTACTTC. As protein: CASTQLAGQPAYEQYF.

This chain joins TRBV28 and TRBJ2-7; 13 nucleotides line up with TRBD2. This CDR3 comprises 16 residues. Germline CDR1 and CDR2: MDHEN and SYDVKM. Germline trimming cut 7 bases from V and 1 base from J; bases unmatched to any gene: 7. In nucleotides, the CDR3 is TGTGCCAGCACTTGGACTAGCGGGAGACGGTCCTACGAGCAGTACTTC. It specifies CASTWTSGRRSYEQYF.

The rearrangement uses TRBV21-1 and TRBJ2-7; no DNA check was done on the table's D call, TRBD1. TRBV21-1 is a pseudogene. This CDR3 region has 18 residues. This chain's CDR3 is CASSLVGGHSLNHYEQYF. CDR3 coding DNA: TGTGCCAGCAGCTTGGTTGGGGGACATTCGCTTAACCACTACGAGCAGTACTTC.

This chain links TRBV11-2 with TRBJ2-7, with TRBD2 matching over 7 bases. CDR3 length: 16 amino acids. The V gene's germline CDR1 is SGHAT and CDR2 FQNNGV. Trimming removed 0 bases from V and 2 bases from J; junction bases left unmatched: 7. CDR3 coding DNA: TGTGCCAGCAGCTTAGAACTAGCGTTTGGCCCCTACGAGCAGTACTTC. Its protein product is CASSLELAFGPYEQYF.

The chain employs TRBV7-9 and TRBJ2-7, with a possible D match to TRBD2 (5 bases). Germline V gene sequence: CDR1 SEHNR, CDR2 FQNEAQ (reference sequence). V gave up 5 bases and J gave up 7 bases, with 15 bases separating them. This CDR3 is built from 13 residues. The CDR3 DNA reads TGTGCCAGCAGCCTCGAGCTTGAGCGGGAGCAGTACTTC. Translating it yields CASSLELEREQYF.

The V call is TRBV5-4, the J call TRBJ1-2; a weak D match, TRBD1 (5 bases). The CDR3 loop spans 13 amino acids. V gave up 0 bases and J gave up 4 bases, with 7 bases separating them. Germline CDR1 reads SGHNT; CDR2 reads YYREEE (reference sequence). CDR3 sequence (DNA): TGTGCCAGCAGCTTGGATCAGGGCTATGGCTACACCTTC. It yields the protein CASSLDQGYGYTF.

The V and J genes are TRBV7-2 and TRBJ1-1; TRBD1 might be the D (6 bases). Germline V gene lookup returns CDR1 SGHTA and CDR2 FQGNSA. The CDR3 has 15 amino acids. V was shortened by 5 bases and J by 0 bases, with 13 bases between the two germline ends. CDR3 in amino acids: CASSLQGGMNTEAFF. The CDR3 DNA sequence: TGTGCCAGCAGCCTACAGGGTGGGATGAACACTGAAGCTTTCTTT.

The chain couples TRBV28 to TRBJ2-3, with D unresolved. V lost 4 bases, J lost 5 bases, and 4 bases lay in between. CDR1 is MDHEN, CDR2 SYDVKM, per germline. The CDR3 length is 11 residues. The chain's CDR3 is CASSYRDTQYF. CDR3 in DNA: TGTGCCAGCAGTTACAGAGATACGCAGTATTTT. Together with reference TRBV28 and TRBJ2-3, the CDR3 gives the full variable domain: DVKVTQSSRYLVKRTGEKVFLECVQDMDHENMFWYRQDPGLGLRLIYFSYDVKMKEKGDIPEGYSVSREKKERFSLILESASTNQTSMYLCASSYRDTQYFGPGTRLTVL.

This clone was recorded only once. This chain links TRBV28 with TRBJ2-7, with D possibly being TRBD2 (6 bases). From germline, CDR1 is MDHEN and CDR2 SYDVKM. There are 14 residues in the CDR3. Trimming shortened V by 3 bases and J by 5 bases, and 14 bases separated the two germline ends. The CDR3 spells CASSFGGTTHEQYF. DNA of the CDR3: TGTGCCAGCAGTTTCGGCGGGACGACCCACGAGCAGTACTTC.

This chain uses TRBV27 with TRBJ2-1; the match to TRBD1 covers 8 bases. The V gene end was trimmed by 5 bases and the J gene end by 6 bases; junction bases not matched to a gene: 9. CDR1 MNHEY and CDR2 SMNVEV come from the germline V gene (reference sequence). The CDR3 contains 15 residues. CDR3 DNA sequence: TGTGCCAGCAGTACAATGACAGGGGTTCGCAATGAGCAGTTCTTC. Translated: CASSTMTGVRNEQFF.

V usage is TRBV10-3 and J usage is TRBJ1-5; 7 bases line up with TRBD1. Germline assignment: CDR1 ENHRY and CDR2 SYGVKD. The CDR3 consists of 13 residues. J was trimmed by 0 bases and V by 10 bases; bases with no gene match: 3. CDR3 in amino acids: CASQGVSNQPQHF. The DNA for the CDR3 is TGTGCCAGCCAGGGGGTTAGCAATCAGCCCCAGCATTTT.

In its sample, this clone was seen once. This chain uses TRBV7-2 with TRBJ2-1; D might be TRBD2 (5 bases). This CDR3 region has 13 residues. Trimming stripped 3 bases from V and 5 bases from J, with 8 bases between. Germline V CDR1 and CDR2: SGHTA, FQGNSA. DNA of the CDR3: TGTGCCAGCAGCTTTGAGGGTAACAATGAGCAGTTCTTC. Translating it yields CASSFEGNNEQFF. The complete variable domain, with remaining parts taken from reference TRBV7-2 and TRBJ2-1, reads GAGVSQSPSNKVTEKGKDVELRCDPISGHTALYWYRQSLGQGLEFLIYFQGNSAPDKSGLPSDRFSAERTGGSVSTLTIQRTQQEDSAVYLCASSFEGNNEQFFGPGTRLTVL.

The chain is built from TRBV21-1 and TRBJ2-1; the table's D gene call, TRBD2, was not cross checked with the DNA. TRBV21-1 is labeled a pseudogene. This CDR3 comprises 14 residues. The CDR3 nucleotides read TGTGCCAGCAGTAGTAGCGGGGCGAACAATGAGCAGTTCTTC. It codes for CASSSSGANNEQFF.

This chain joins TRBV19 and TRBJ1-5; D gene ambiguous. V shed 6 bases and J shed 4 bases, with 7 bases lying between them. Germline CDR1 reads LNHDA; CDR2 reads SQIVND (reference sequence). The length of the CDR3 is 12 residues. Here the CDR3 DNA reads TGTGCCAGTAGCTTAGCGAATCAGCCCCAGCATTTT. This gives the protein CASSLANQPQHF.

The rearrangement joins TRBV7-7 to TRBJ2-1, with 7 bases fitting TRBD1. The CDR3 contains 15 residues. Germline V lookup: CDR1 SSHAT, CDR2 FNYEAQ (reference sequence). Germline trimming cut 5 bases from V and 2 bases from J; bases unmatched to any gene: 6. This CDR3 reads CASSQGVLAYNEQFF. CDR3 sequence (DNA): TGTGCCAGCAGCCAGGGGGTACTAGCCTACAATGAGCAGTTCTTC.

The chain combines TRBV28 with TRBJ2-1, with D perhaps TRBD1 (5 bases). CDR1 is MDHEN, CDR2 SYDVKM, per germline. The ends were cut back, 3 bases at V and 11 bases at J, with 8 bases in the middle. This CDR3 has 11 residues. The CDR3 loop is CASSLGPQQFF. CDR3 DNA sequence: TGTGCCAGCAGTTTGGGGCCCCAGCAGTTCTTC.

This clone was detected only a few times. The J gene is TRBJ1-1, the V gene TRBV5-4; 11 bases map to TRBD1. Germline V gene lookup returns CDR1 SGHNT and CDR2 YYREEE (reference sequence). The CDR3 runs 16 residues. Trimming removed 3 bases from V and 2 bases from J; junction bases left unmatched: 6. CDR3 nucleotides: TGTGCCAGCAGCTCCGGGACAGGGGGATTTAACACTGAAGCTTTCTTT. This sequence encodes CASSSGTGGFNTEAFF.

This chain connects TRBV9 to TRBJ2-1, with D possibly matching TRBD2 (5 bases). Trimming pared 10 bases from V and 6 bases from J, leaving 14 bases between. Per germline, CDR1 SGDLS and CDR2 YYNGEE. The CDR3 is made up of 12 amino acids. CDR3 sequence (DNA): TGTGCCGGGGAGAGGTGGGGCAATGAGCAGTTCTTC. Protein sequence: CAGERWGNEQFF. Together with reference TRBV9 and TRBJ2-1, the CDR3 gives the full variable domain: DSGVTQTPKHLITATGQRVTLRCSPRSGDLSVYWYQQSLDQGLQFLIQYYNGEERAKGNILERFSAQQFPDLHSELNLSSLELGDSALYFCAGERWGNEQFFGPGTRLTVL.